This T cell receptor beta chain was observed in a study of T cell repertoires in cytomegalovirus infection. Across the whole study: The public TCR beta signatures pointed to both CMV infection and matching HLA type.

This clonotype has ten or more counts. Germline CDR1 SGHDT, CDR2 YYEEEE. This CDR3 is built from 15 residues. Trimming left V 0 bases short and J 1 base short, with 7 bases between. Using its own MiXCR run on the reads, TCRdb lists one record per CDR3 protein. The sample consists of 90,000 to 120,000 distinct CDR3 sequences, around a quarter of them appearing once. Sequencing was done on a sample of CD8+ T cells from PBMCs. The chain couples TRBV5-6 to TRBJ2-2; D is unclear. This sequence was found in a human donor in good health (CMV status not recorded). Some clones in this sample may be carry-over from other donors' samples. The CDR3 loop is CASSLDYQNTGELFF. CDR3 nucleotide sequence: TGTGCCAGCAGCTTGGACTATCAGAACACCGGGGAGCTGTTTTTT.